The 24 T cell receptor beta chains presented below share a single source sample, sequenced in a study of T cell responses to AZD1222 COVID-19 vaccine. The table came from immunoSEQ multiplex PCR; TCRdb's copy has only in-frame clones and leaves some out. This table holds about 130,000 clones, about 93% found once. Specimen: peripheral blood, collected 28 days after the second AZD1222 dose. The receptors here all came from an adult who received the AZD1222 COVID-19 vaccine.

The chain employs TRBV25-1 and TRBJ1-4; D unresolved. Germline V CDR1 and CDR2: MGHDK, SYGVNS. The CDR3 runs 15 residues. Trimming took off 1 base at V and 5 bases at J, with 11 bases between the two ends. The CDR3 DNA is TGTGCCAGCAGTGAATTCGACCTGGGGAATGAAAAACTGTTTTTT. It encodes CASSEFDLGNEKLFF.

This clone has a handful of counts. The gene calls are TRBV28 and TRBJ1-5; 8 nucleotides align to TRBD1. V gave up 10 bases and J gave up 3 bases; unmatched junction bases: 5. Germline V gives CDR1 MDHEN, CDR2 SYDVKM. The CDR3 sequence is 13 residues long. The CDR3 nucleotides read TGTGCCATTAGACAGGGGATCAATCAGCCCCAGCATTTT. Its translation is CAIRQGINQPQHF.

The V and J genes are TRBV6-5 and TRBJ1-2; D is ambiguous. Germline V CDR1 and CDR2: MNHEY, SVGAGI. This CDR3 contains 14 residues. V dropped 0 bases and J dropped 10 bases, with 15 bases sitting between them. The CDR3 loop reads CASSYSSQGSSYTF. CDR3 coding DNA: TGTGCCAGCAGTTACTCTTCACAAGGATCGTCCTACACCTTC.

The rearrangement joins TRBV9 to TRBJ1-1; TRBD1 might be the D (5 bases). Germline V gives CDR1 SGDLS, CDR2 YYNGEE. CDR3 length equals 16 residues. V dropped 0 bases and J dropped 4 bases, with 16 bases sitting between them. The DNA for the CDR3 is TGTGCCAGCAGCGTAGAATCAGGGCCATTCTCCACTGAAGCTTTCTTT. Translating gives CASSVESGPFSTEAFF. The full variable domain, in which reference TRBV9 and TRBJ1-1 provide the parts outside the CDR3, is DSGVTQTPKHLITATGQRVTLRCSPRSGDLSVYWYQQSLDQGLQFLIQYYNGEERAKGNILERFSAQQFPDLHSELNLSSLELGDSALYFCASSVESGPFSTEAFFGQGTRLTVV.

The genes are TRBV5-6 and TRBJ2-1; D may be TRBD1 or TRBD2 (5 bases each). Trimming left V 0 bases short and J 0 bases short, with 10 bases between. CDR1 and CDR2 (germline): SGHDT, YYEEEE. There are 16 residues in the CDR3. CDR3 bases: TGTGCCAGCAGCTTGGTCACTGGGGGCTCCTACAATGAGCAGTTCTTC. Protein sequence: CASSLVTGGSYNEQFF.

This clone was seen once. The CDR3 protein is CASSQEATTTDTQYF. Written as DNA, the CDR3 is TGCGCCAGCAGCCAAGAGGCTACAACCACAGATACGCAGTATTTT. The chain links TRBV4-3 to TRBJ2-3; D uncertain. The CDR3 covers 15 residues. V gave up 0 bases and J gave up 2 bases, with 9 bases separating them. CDR1 and CDR2 (germline): LGHNA, YSLEER.

The chain links TRBV10-2 to TRBJ2-7, with 9 bases aligning to TRBD1. This CDR3 comprises 15 residues. The J segment lost 4 bases and the V segment lost 4 bases, leaving 8 bases of the junction unmatched. The germline gives CDR1 WSHSY, CDR2 SAAADI. CDR3 protein: CASSGRQGVLYEQYF. CDR3 nucleotide sequence: TGCGCCAGCAGTGGCAGACAGGGGGTGCTTTACGAGCAGTACTTC.

V usage is TRBV28 and J usage is TRBJ2-7; 7 nucleotides agree with TRBD1. Looked up from germline, CDR1 is MDHEN and CDR2 is SYDVKM. CDR3 size: 14 residues. The trim removed 3 bases at V and 3 bases at J, leaving 5 bases unmatched. This chain's CDR3 is CASSLSGQDYEQYF. The CDR3, as DNA: TGTGCCAGCAGTTTGTCCGGACAGGACTACGAGCAGTACTTC.

The CDR3 DNA sequence: TGCGCCAGCTCCCAGGACAGGGCTGGAAACACCATATATTTT. Protein sequence: CASSQDRAGNTIYF. The V gene is TRBV5-1, the J gene TRBJ1-3; 8 bases align to TRBD1. V lost 7 bases and J lost 2; bases outside the gene matches: 5. Germline CDR1 reads SGHRS; CDR2 reads YFSETQ. The CDR3 runs 14 residues.

The CDR3 is CASSQGTGIWKTEAFF. The CDR3, as DNA: TGTGCCAGCAGCCAAGGGACAGGGATATGGAAGACTGAAGCTTTCTTT. The rearrangement uses TRBV3-1 (or the pseudogene TRBV3-2) and TRBJ1-1; 8 bases match TRBD1. Germline CDR1 LGHDT, CDR2 YNNKEL (reference sequence). J was trimmed by 5 bases and V by 1 base; bases with no gene match: 9. The CDR3 runs to 16 residues.

The table lists this clone with a few counts. V usage is TRBV18 and J usage is TRBJ2-7; D is unresolved. The CDR3 contains 13 residues. CDR1 KGHSH and CDR2 LQKENI come from the germline V gene. V was shortened by 0 bases and J by 2 bases, with 5 bases between the two germline ends. CDR3 sequence (DNA): TGTGCCAGCTCACCACCAAACCCCTACGAGCAGTACTTC. As protein: CASSPPNPYEQYF.

This clone appeared a single time. This chain joins TRBV28 and TRBJ2-5, with no clear D. Per germline, CDR1 MDHEN and CDR2 SYDVKM. V dropped 8 bases and J dropped 2 bases, with 15 bases sitting between them. This CDR3 spans 14 amino acids. CDR3 in amino acids: CASLPKGIQETQYF. For the CDR3, the DNA is TGTGCCAGCCTTCCCAAGGGAATTCAAGAGACCCAGTACTTC.

The J gene is TRBJ1-1, the V gene TRBV27; tentative D call: TRBD1 (6 bases). Per germline, CDR1 MNHEY and CDR2 SMNVEV (reference sequence). Trimming shortened V by 0 bases and J by 5 bases, and 10 bases separated the two germline ends. The CDR3 is made up of 14 amino acids. CDR3 sequence: CASSLSRGGTEAFF. CDR3 nucleotides: TGTGCCAGCAGTTTATCGAGGGGGGGAACTGAAGCTTTCTTT.

Relative to its sample, this clone is medium-sized. The CDR3 loop reads CASSLGVSFYNEQFF. DNA of the CDR3: TGTGCCAGCAGCTTAGGAGTCAGTTTCTACAATGAGCAGTTCTTC. The gene calls are TRBV7-9 and TRBJ2-1; D not certain. The CDR3 length is 15 residues. V lost 1 base to trimming and J lost 3 bases, with 10 bases between them. Germline V gene lookup returns CDR1 SEHNR and CDR2 FQNEAQ (reference sequence).

This chain uses TRBV3-1 (or the pseudogene TRBV3-2) with TRBJ2-7; D unresolved. The CDR3 runs 15 residues. The V end lost 4 bases, the J end lost 1 base, and 14 bases lay between the germline ends. The V gene's germline CDR1 is LGHDT and CDR2 YNNKEL (reference sequence). CDR3 DNA: TGTGCCAGCAGCCGACCCGGAGTCACGTCCTACGAGCAGTACTTC. Translation: CASSRPGVTSYEQYF.

The chain couples TRBV20-1 to TRBJ1-1, with a tentative D call TRBD1 (5 bases). The V gene's germline CDR1 is DFQATT and CDR2 SNEGSKA (reference sequence). Trimming cost V 6 bases and J 2 bases, with 7 bases left between them. The CDR3 spans 11 residues. Written as DNA, the CDR3 is TGCAGTGCGCGGGACAACACTGAAGCTTTCTTT. The encoded protein is CSARDNTEAFF.

The rearrangement joins TRBV27 to TRBJ2-3; no reliable D call. Germline V gene sequence: CDR1 MNHEY, CDR2 SMNVEV (reference sequence). This CDR3 is built from 17 residues. The V end was cut by 6 bases, the J end by 0 bases, with 19 bases between. The CDR3 sequence is CASSSTRQFLSTDTQYF. Written as DNA, the CDR3 is TGTGCCAGCAGCTCCACCAGACAATTCCTAAGCACAGATACGCAGTATTTT.

The rearrangement uses TRBV6-5 and TRBJ1-3, with D possibly TRBD1 on 5 matching bases. Trimming took 4 bases from V and 3 from J, leaving 10 bases between them. The germline V gene has CDR1 MNHEY and CDR2 SVGAGI. The CDR3 totals 14 residues. The CDR3 coding sequence is TGTGCCAGCAGTTTGGGGGGGAATGGAAACACCATATATTTT. It translates to CASSLGGNGNTIYF.

The rearrangement joins TRBV7-3 to TRBJ2-3; D is ambiguous. Germline loops: CDR1 SGHTA, CDR2 FQGTGA. V lost 5 bases and J 0 bases, leaving 9 bases between the germline ends. This CDR3 is 14 amino acids long. In DNA form, the CDR3 reads TGTGCCAGCAGCCACAGCTCTAGCACAGATACGCAGTATTTT. It encodes CASSHSSSTDTQYF.

The J gene is TRBJ1-3, the V gene TRBV21-1; TRBD1, the table's D call, lacks a check against the DNA. TRBV21-1 is a listed pseudogene. The CDR3 has 17 amino acids. The CDR3 bases are TGTGCCAGCAGCAACCGGGAGGGGACAGGGTCAGGAAACACCATATATTTT. This gives the protein CASSNREGTGSGNTIYF.

V gene TRBV6-2 or TRBV6-3 combines with J gene TRBJ1-2, with D hard to call. Germline values: CDR1 MNHEY, CDR2 SVGEGT. The germline V and J ends were trimmed by 5 bases and 7 bases, with 11 bases remaining between them. This CDR3 comprises 12 residues. CDR3: CASSLGGFGYTF. For the CDR3, the DNA is TGTGCCAGCAGTCTGGGTGGTTTTGGCTACACCTTC.

This clone was picked up a small number of times. The chain couples TRBV6-4 to TRBJ1-6, with D possibly TRBD1 on 6 matching bases. V was cut by 3 bases and J by 7 bases, with 7 bases left in between. This CDR3 spans 13 amino acids. From germline, CDR1 is MRHNA and CDR2 SNTAGT. The CDR3 DNA reads TGTGCCAGCAGTGAGGGGGCGAATTCACCCCTCCACTTT. This gives the protein CASSEGANSPLHF.

The gene calls are TRBV19 and TRBJ1-5; 9 nucleotides line up with TRBD1. J was trimmed by 6 bases and V by 3 bases; bases with no gene match: 6. CDR1 and CDR2 from the germline V gene are LNHDA and SQIVND (reference sequence). The CDR3 contains 15 residues. CDR3 amino acids: CASSIDGTGFQPQHF. CDR3 nucleotides: TGTGCCAGTAGTATTGACGGGACAGGGTTTCAGCCCCAGCATTTT.

The chain is built from TRBV7-9 and TRBJ1-2; 9 nucleotides match TRBD1. CDR1 is SEHNR and CDR2 is FQNEAQ in the germline V gene (reference sequence). The CDR3 runs to 15 residues. Germline trimming cut 1 base from V and 4 bases from J; bases unmatched to any gene: 4. The DNA for the CDR3 is TGTGCCAGCAGCTTAGAGGGACAGGGTAGCTATGGCTACACCTTC. It codes for CASSLEGQGSYGYTF.